Below are 18 T cell receptor beta chains sequenced from a single sample in a study of identical twins. Each CDR3 protein gets one entry after TCRdb re-called the 5' RACE reads with MiXCR. The repertoire holds 500,000 to 550,000 distinct CDR3 sequences, with roughly a fifth as singletons. These data were likewise used in another study, on T cells expressing NK-cell markers.

The sequenced sample consisted of CD4+ T cells sorted from blood. Source of these receptors: a woman younger than 35 in good health.

The chain joins TRBV6-6 to TRBJ2-1, with D possibly matching TRBD2 (7 bases). The germline CDR1 and CDR2 sequences are MNHNY and SVGAGI (reference sequence). Deletions cut 8 bases from V and 4 bases from J, with 9 bases between. This CDR3 comprises 12 residues. The CDR3 sequence: CASGRGYNEQFF. DNA of the CDR3: TGTGCCAGCGGGAGGGGGTACAATGAGCAGTTCTTC.

This clonotype was counted at least ten times. The genes are TRBV20-1 and TRBJ1-4; TRBD1 might be the D (6 bases). V was shortened by 0 bases and J by 8 bases, with 16 bases between the two germline ends. The germline CDR1 and CDR2 sequences are DFQATT and SNEGSKA (reference sequence). This CDR3 has 15 residues. In DNA form, the CDR3 reads TGCAGTGCTAGAGACAACGGACAGTCCGGCGAAAAACTGTTTTTT. The encoded protein is CSARDNGQSGEKLFF.

In nucleotides, the CDR3 is TGTGCCAGCAGCAAGGACAGGGAGAGCTCTGGGGCCAACGTCCTGACTTTC. Translation: CASSKDRESSGANVLTF. The genes are TRBV14 and TRBJ2-6; TRBD1 matches 8 bases. The CDR3 runs to 17 residues. The germline V gene has CDR1 SGHDN and CDR2 FVKESK. J lost 0 bases, V lost 5 bases, and 6 bases had no gene match.

This clonotype was seen only once. V usage is TRBV9 and J usage is TRBJ2-7; TRBD2 matches at 9 bases. The CDR3 extends over 17 amino acids. Germline trimming cut 1 base from V and 7 bases from J; bases unmatched to any gene: 15. CDR1 and CDR2 from the germline V gene are SGDLS and YYNGEE. The CDR3 loop reads CASSVSSSGATRGEQYF. The CDR3 nucleotides are TGTGCCAGCAGCGTATCTTCTAGCGGGGCCACACGGGGGGAGCAGTACTTC.

This clonotype was seen a handful of times. The rearrangement uses TRBV20-1 and TRBJ2-3, with 12 positions matching TRBD2. This CDR3 contains 16 residues. V lost 4 bases to trimming and J lost 6 bases; unmatched junction nucleotides: 11. The germline gives CDR1 DFQATT, CDR2 SNEGSKA (reference sequence). The CDR3 spells CSATLLAGGPRDTQYF. The CDR3 nucleotides read TGCAGTGCTACTTTACTAGCGGGAGGCCCGCGGGATACGCAGTATTTT.

This clonotype occurred a few times. The rearrangement joins TRBV24-1 to TRBJ2-2, with TRBD2 as a possible D gene (5 bases). Trimming stripped 12 bases from V and 1 base from J, with 8 bases between. The length of the CDR3 is 12 residues. CDR1 and CDR2 from the germline V gene are KGHDR and SFDVKD. CDR3 protein: CASAGNTGELFF. Written as DNA, the CDR3 is TGTGCCTCCGCGGGGAACACCGGGGAGCTGTTTTTT.

In its sample, this clonotype was seen a few times. This chain links TRBV7-9 with TRBJ2-1; no definite D call. Germline loops: CDR1 SEHNR, CDR2 FQNEAQ (reference sequence). With 2 bases removed from V and 5 bases from J, the gap between germline ends came to 7 bases. The CDR3 totals 13 residues. The CDR3 reads CASSLTMNNEQFF. Here the CDR3 DNA reads TGTGCCAGCAGCTTAACAATGAACAATGAGCAGTTCTTC.

In its sample, this clonotype was seen a few times. The chain recombines TRBV29-1 with TRBJ2-3, with a weak D call TRBD1 (5 bases). Trimming took off 7 bases at V and 1 base at J, with 15 bases between the two ends. CDR3 length: 14 amino acids. Germline V CDR1 and CDR2: SQVTM, ANQGSEA. The CDR3 is CSARESFGTDTQYF. In DNA form, the CDR3 reads TGCAGCGCCAGGGAAAGTTTCGGCACAGATACGCAGTATTTT.

There are a few counts of this clonotype. The chain joins TRBV3-1 to TRBJ2-2, with 7 bases that match TRBD1. The germline V gene has CDR1 LGHDT and CDR2 YNNKEL (reference sequence). V was clipped by 5 bases and J by 5 bases; unmatched bases: 5. The CDR3 has 14 amino acids. The CDR3 DNA reads TGTGCCAGCAGCGGCCACAGGGGAACCGGGGAGCTGTTTTTT. This translates into CASSGHRGTGELFF.

This clonotype was observed a handful of times. The CDR3 is CSAAGDVDNEQFF. CDR3 sequence (DNA): TGCAGTGCTGCCGGGGACGTCGATAATGAGCAGTTCTTC. This sequence joins TRBV20-1 and TRBJ2-1; D is tentatively TRBD1 or TRBD2 (5 bases each). CDR3 length equals 13 residues. Trimming shortened V by 5 bases and J by 7 bases, and 15 bases separated the two germline ends. Germline V CDR1 and CDR2: DFQATT, SNEGSKA (reference sequence).

In this sample, this clonotype turned up a few times. This chain connects TRBV12-3 or TRBV12-4 to TRBJ2-7, with a tentative D call TRBD1 (6 bases). The ends were cut back, 7 bases at V and 2 bases at J, with 12 bases in the middle. This CDR3 has 13 amino acids. This chain's CDR3 is CASTFTGTYEQYF. CDR3 DNA: TGTGCCAGCACTTTCACAGGGACCTACGAGCAGTACTTC.

The CDR3 DNA reads as TGCGCCAGCAGCTCGATGGACGAGCAGTACTTC. Translating gives CASSSMDEQYF. V usage is TRBV5-1 and J usage is TRBJ2-7; no clear D gene. The germline gives CDR1 SGHRS, CDR2 YFSETQ. This CDR3 comprises 11 residues. V lost 3 bases to trimming and J lost 5 bases, with 6 bases between them.

This rearrangement joins TRBV30 to TRBJ2-3; TRBD1 or TRBD2 may be the D gene (5 bases each). Germline V gene lookup returns CDR1 GTSNPN and CDR2 SVGIG (reference sequence). CDR3 length: 11 residues. The V and J ends lost 2 bases and 7 bases respectively, with 7 bases between them. The CDR3 loop reads CAWSSGHTQYF. DNA for the CDR3: TGTGCCTGGAGTTCGGGACATACGCAGTATTTT. The entire variable domain, with the rest obtained from reference TRBV30 and TRBJ2-3, is as follows: SQTIHQWPATLVQPVGSPLSLECTVEGTSNPNLYWYRQAAGRGLQLLFYSVGIGQISSEVPQNLSASRPQDRQFILSSKKLLLSDSGFYLCAWSSGHTQYFGPGTRLTVL.

The chain recombines TRBV5-1 with TRBJ2-7, with D tentatively TRBD1 or TRBD2 (5 bases each). V shed 7 bases and J shed 6 bases, with 20 bases lying between them. CDR1 SGHRS and CDR2 YFSETQ come from the germline V gene. This CDR3 has 14 amino acids. For the CDR3, the DNA is TGCGCCAGCTCCTCCCAGGGACCTCGGGTCGAGCAGTACTTC. Its protein product is CASSSQGPRVEQYF.

The genes are TRBV20-1 and TRBJ1-1, with D perhaps matching TRBD1 (5 bases). Germline CDR1 and CDR2: DFQATT and SNEGSKA (reference sequence). Trimming removed 6 bases at V and 1 base at J, with 12 bases between. This CDR3 contains 13 residues. In nucleotides, the CDR3 is TGCAGTGCCACGTTGGGGGGGAACACTGAAGCTTTCTTT. This sequence encodes CSATLGGNTEAFF.

This CDR3 reads CSASKREGLYEQYF. For the CDR3, the DNA is TGCAGTGCTAGTAAGCGGGAGGGCCTATACGAGCAGTACTTC. The chain has TRBV20-1 and TRBJ2-7, with 10 bases identical to TRBD2. This CDR3 region has 14 residues. The germline gives CDR1 DFQATT, CDR2 SNEGSKA (reference sequence). V lost 3 bases and J lost 4; bases outside the gene matches: 6.

There are many counts of this clonotype. The chain combines TRBV20-1 with TRBJ1-6; weak D call: TRBD1 (5 bases). The CDR3 consists of 13 residues. V was trimmed by 3 bases and J by 7 bases, leaving 10 bases between them. Germline V gene data show CDR1 as DFQATT and CDR2 as SNEGSKA (reference sequence). In DNA, the CDR3 is TGCAGTGCTAGTTCTGGGGACAATTCACCCCTCCACTTT. It translates to CSASSGDNSPLHF.

A few counts support this clonotype. The CDR3 nucleotides read TGCAGTGCTAGAGATCGGGGGGCTGACACTGAAGCTTTCTTT. It codes for CSARDRGADTEAFF. The V gene is TRBV20-1, the J gene TRBJ1-1, with D possibly being TRBD1 (6 bases). The V gene lost 0 bases and the J gene lost 3 bases, with 11 bases spanning the gap. Germline loops: CDR1 DFQATT, CDR2 SNEGSKA (reference sequence). The CDR3 sequence is 14 residues long.